The 3 T cell receptor beta chains below all came from one sample that was sequenced in a study of PD-1 blockade in classical Hodgkin lymphoma (dated by TCRdb to about 2020). The time point label, as the study defines it: cycle 2 day 1 (C2D1) of nivolumab. Every trial patient had relapsed following autologous stem cell transplantation, and prior brentuximab vedotin exposure was what differed among cohorts A, B and C. The library was produced with the immunoSEQ multiplex PCR assay. In TCRdb, the immuneACCESS table is reduced to in-frame sequences with V and J assigned. These tables do not hold every clone; where another copy was compared, an unresolved V gene accounts for under half, and the others remain unexplained. This sample lists about 110,000 clones; about 89% were detected once. The ten most abundant clones make up roughly 21% of the sample. This specimen was peripheral blood mononuclear cells (PBMCs), taken before the second cycle of nivolumab. These receptors were obtained from a human donor with classical Hodgkin lymphoma.

This chain uses TRBV6-6 with TRBJ2-1; 8 bases map to TRBD2. The V and J ends lost 5 bases and 2 bases, in that order; junction bases with no gene match: 8. The CDR3 spans 16 residues. Germline V gene lookup returns CDR1 MNHNY and CDR2 SVGAGI (reference sequence). Here the CDR3 DNA reads TGTGCCAGCAGTGGTTTGACTAGCGAAACCTACAATGAGCAGTTCTTC. Translated, it gives CASSGLTSETYNEQFF.

This chain joins TRBV7-9 and TRBJ2-7, with TRBD1 matching 8 bases. Losses at the gene ends were 5 bases for V and 6 bases for J; bases not matched to a gene: 9. The germline V gene encodes CDR1 SEHNR and CDR2 FQNEAQ (reference sequence). This CDR3 contains 14 residues. The CDR3 protein is CASSTRAGGSEQYF. CDR3 DNA sequence: TGTGCCAGCAGCACCCGCGCAGGGGGCTCCGAGCAGTACTTC.

The chain carries TRBV18 and TRBJ2-7; no firm D call. V was cut by 3 bases and J by 0 bases, with 6 bases left in between. This CDR3 region has 13 residues. Germline CDR1 is KGHSH and CDR2 is LQKENI. The CDR3, as DNA: TGTGCCAGCTCACCGACTGCCTCCTACGAGCAGTACTTC. Translated: CASSPTASYEQYF.